Described below is a single TCR beta chain sequence and its context. These data belong to a study of cytomegalovirus exposure and HLA in healthy donors. CDR3 length equals 16 residues. J gave up 2 bases and V 3 bases, and 3 bases lay outside the gene matches. The germline V gene encodes CDR1 LGHNA and CDR2 YNFKEQ. Both 60 Vbeta primers and 13 Jbeta primers went into the PCR. Sequencing used immunoSEQ multiplex PCR; TCRdb keeps in-frame clones, though not all of them. The data show around 120,000 clones, 65% to 80% seen once. The chain combines TRBV4-2 with TRBJ2-7; 14 bases are a match to TRBD2. Sequenced material: PBMCs. The source of this sequence is a man aged 60-69 years in good health and CMV-seropositive. The CDR3 here is CASSQGTSGSAYEQYF. CDR3 DNA sequence: TGTGCCAGCAGCCAGGGGACTAGCGGGAGCGCCTACGAGCAGTACTTC.